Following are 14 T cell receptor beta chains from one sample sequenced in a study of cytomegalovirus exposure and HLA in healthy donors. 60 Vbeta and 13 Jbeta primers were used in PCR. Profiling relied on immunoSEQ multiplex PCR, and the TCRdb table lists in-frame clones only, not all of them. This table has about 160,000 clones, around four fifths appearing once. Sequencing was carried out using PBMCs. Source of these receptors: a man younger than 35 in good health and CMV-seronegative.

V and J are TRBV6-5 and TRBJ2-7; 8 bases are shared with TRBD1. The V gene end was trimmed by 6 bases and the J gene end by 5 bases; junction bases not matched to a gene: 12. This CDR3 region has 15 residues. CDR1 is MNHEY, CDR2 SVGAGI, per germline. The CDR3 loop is CASRGTQGARNEQYF. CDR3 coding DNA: TGTGCCAGCAGGGGGACGCAGGGGGCGCGGAACGAGCAGTACTTC.

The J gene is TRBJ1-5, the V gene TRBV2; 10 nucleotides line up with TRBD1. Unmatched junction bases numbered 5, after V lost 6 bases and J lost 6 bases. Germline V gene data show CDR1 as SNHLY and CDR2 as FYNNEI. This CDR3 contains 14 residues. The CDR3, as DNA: TGTGCCAGCAGGCAGACAGGGGGCACTCAGCCCCAGCATTTT. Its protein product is CASRQTGGTQPQHF.

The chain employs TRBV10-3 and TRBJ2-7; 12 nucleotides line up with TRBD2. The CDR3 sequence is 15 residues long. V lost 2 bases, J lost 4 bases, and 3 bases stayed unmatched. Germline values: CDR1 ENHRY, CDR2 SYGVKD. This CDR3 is CAISEGLAGGYEQYF. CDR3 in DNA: TGTGCCATCAGTGAGGGTCTAGCGGGAGGGTACGAGCAGTACTTC.

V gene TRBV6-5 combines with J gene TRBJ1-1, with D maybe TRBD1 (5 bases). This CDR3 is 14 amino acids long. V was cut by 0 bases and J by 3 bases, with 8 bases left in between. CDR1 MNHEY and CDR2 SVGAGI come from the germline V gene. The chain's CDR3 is CASSYSQGHTEAFF. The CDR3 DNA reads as TGTGCCAGCAGTTACTCTCAGGGCCACACTGAAGCTTTCTTT.

CDR3 in amino acids: CALRLARKETQYF. The CDR3 region has the DNA TGTGCCCTAAGACTAGCCAGGAAGGAGACCCAGTACTTC. The chain links TRBV6-1 to TRBJ2-5, with 7 bases fitting TRBD2. Germline V gene lookup returns CDR1 MNHNS and CDR2 SASEGT. V dropped 11 bases and J dropped 5; count of bases not matched to a gene: 11. The CDR3 is 13 amino acids.

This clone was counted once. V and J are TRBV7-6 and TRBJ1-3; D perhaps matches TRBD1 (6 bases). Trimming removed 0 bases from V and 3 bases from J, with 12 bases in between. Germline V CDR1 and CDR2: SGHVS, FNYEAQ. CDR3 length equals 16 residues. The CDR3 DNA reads TGTGCCAGCAGCTTAGCGACCGGGGGGCGTGGAAACACCATATATTTT. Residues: CASSLATGGRGNTIYF.

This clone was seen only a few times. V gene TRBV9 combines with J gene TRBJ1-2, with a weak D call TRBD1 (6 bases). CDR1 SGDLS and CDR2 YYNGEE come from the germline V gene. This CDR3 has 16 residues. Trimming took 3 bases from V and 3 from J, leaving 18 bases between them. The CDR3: CASSAESGAVDYGYTF. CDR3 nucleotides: TGTGCCAGCAGCGCAGAGTCAGGGGCTGTGGACTATGGCTACACCTTC. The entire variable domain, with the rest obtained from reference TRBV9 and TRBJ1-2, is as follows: DSGVTQTPKHLITATGQRVTLRCSPRSGDLSVYWYQQSLDQGLQFLIQYYNGEERAKGNILERFSAQQFPDLHSELNLSSLELGDSALYFCASSAESGAVDYGYTFGSGTRLTVV.

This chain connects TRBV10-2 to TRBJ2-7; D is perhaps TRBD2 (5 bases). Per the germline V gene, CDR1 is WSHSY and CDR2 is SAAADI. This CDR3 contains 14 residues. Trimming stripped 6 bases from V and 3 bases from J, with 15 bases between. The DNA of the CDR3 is TGCGCCAGCAGCGCCCCAGCGGTGAGCTACGAGCAGTACTTC. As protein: CASSAPAVSYEQYF.

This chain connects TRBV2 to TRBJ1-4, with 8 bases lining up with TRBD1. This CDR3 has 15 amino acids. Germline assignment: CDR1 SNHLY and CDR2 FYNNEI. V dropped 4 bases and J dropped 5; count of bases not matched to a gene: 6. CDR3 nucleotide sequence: TGTGCCAGCAGTGGGTTTGGACAGGGCAATGAAAAACTGTTTTTT. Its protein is CASSGFGQGNEKLFF.

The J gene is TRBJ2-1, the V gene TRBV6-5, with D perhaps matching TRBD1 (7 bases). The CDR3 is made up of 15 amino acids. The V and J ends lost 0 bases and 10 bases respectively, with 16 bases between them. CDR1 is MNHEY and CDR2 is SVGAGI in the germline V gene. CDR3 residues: CASSYSEGAGAEQFF. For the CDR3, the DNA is TGTGCCAGCAGTTACTCGGAGGGGGCCGGGGCAGAGCAGTTCTTC.

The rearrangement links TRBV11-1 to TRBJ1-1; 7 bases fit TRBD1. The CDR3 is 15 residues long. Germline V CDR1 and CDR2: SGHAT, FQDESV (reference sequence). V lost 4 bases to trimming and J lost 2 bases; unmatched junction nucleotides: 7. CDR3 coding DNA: TGTGCCAGCAGCTGGGGACAGCCGATTAACACTGAAGCTTTCTTT. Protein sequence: CASSWGQPINTEAFF.

CDR3 protein: CATSALRDSLHNEQFF. Here the CDR3 DNA reads TGTGCCACCAGCGCCCTCCGGGACAGTCTTCACAATGAGCAGTTCTTC. The V and J genes are TRBV15 and TRBJ2-1; 7 positions agree with TRBD1. Germline CDR1 reads LNHNV; CDR2 reads YYDKDF (reference sequence). Trimming removed 5 bases from V and 5 bases from J; junction bases left unmatched: 12. This CDR3 region has 16 residues. Full variable domain (missing parts from reference TRBV15 and TRBJ2-1): DAMVIQNPRYQVTQFGKPVTLSCSQTLNHNVMYWYQQKSSQAPKLLFHYYDKDFNNEADTPDNFQSRRPNTSFCFLDIRSPGLGDTAMYLCATSALRDSLHNEQFFGPGTRLTVL.

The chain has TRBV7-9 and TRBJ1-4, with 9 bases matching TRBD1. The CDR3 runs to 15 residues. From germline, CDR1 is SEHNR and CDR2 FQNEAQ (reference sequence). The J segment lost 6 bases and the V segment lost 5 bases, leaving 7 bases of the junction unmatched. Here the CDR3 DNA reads TGTGCCAGCAGCCTCACGACAGGGGGTTATGAAAAACTGTTTTTT. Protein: CASSLTTGGYEKLFF.

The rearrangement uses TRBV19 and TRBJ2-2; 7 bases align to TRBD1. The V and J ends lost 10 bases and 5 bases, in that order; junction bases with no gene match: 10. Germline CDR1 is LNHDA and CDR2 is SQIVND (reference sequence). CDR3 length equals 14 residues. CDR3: CAIILHRGTGELFF. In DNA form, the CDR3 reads TGTGCCATCATACTCCACAGGGGAACCGGGGAGCTGTTTTTT.